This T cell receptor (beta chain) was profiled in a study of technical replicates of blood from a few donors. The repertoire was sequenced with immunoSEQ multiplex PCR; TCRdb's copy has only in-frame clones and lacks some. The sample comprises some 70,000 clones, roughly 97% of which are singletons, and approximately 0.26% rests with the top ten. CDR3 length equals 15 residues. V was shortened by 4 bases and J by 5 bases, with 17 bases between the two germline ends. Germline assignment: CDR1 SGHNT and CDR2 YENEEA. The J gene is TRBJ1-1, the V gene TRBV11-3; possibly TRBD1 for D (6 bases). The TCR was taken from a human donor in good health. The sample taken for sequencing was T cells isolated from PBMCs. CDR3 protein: CASSSTIGGRTEAFF. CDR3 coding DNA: TGTGCCAGCAGCTCTACGATAGGGGGACGGACTGAAGCTTTCTTT. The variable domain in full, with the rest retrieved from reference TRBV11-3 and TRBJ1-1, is EAGVVQSPRYKIIEKKQPVAFWCNPISGHNTLYWYLQNLGQGPELLIRYENEEAVDDSQLPKDRFSAERLKGVDSTLKIQPAELGDSAVYLCASSSTIGGRTEAFFGQGTRLTVV.